The 13 T cell receptor beta chains reported below all come from one sample, sequenced in a study of breast tumors, draining lymph nodes, adjacent tissues. MiXCR, applied by TCRdb to the multiplex PCR reads, yields one record per CDR3 protein. The table lists around 230,000 distinct CDR3 sequences, under 40% of them singletons, with 3% to 4.5% in the top ten. Samples came from axillary lymph nodes draining the breast cancer. The sample comprised axillary lymph node tissue. These receptors originate from a female donor with breast cancer. Some clones in this sample may be carry-over from other donors' samples.

This clonotype came up many times. The rearrangement links TRBV9 to TRBJ2-7, with 7 positions matching TRBD1. The V and J ends lost 6 bases and 6 bases, in that order; junction bases with no gene match: 18. This CDR3 comprises 16 residues. Looked up from germline, CDR1 is SGDLS and CDR2 is YYNGEE. As DNA, the CDR3 is TGTGCCAGCATGCCCAATCTACCGGACAGGTGTGGCGAGCAGTACTTC. Encoded protein: CASMPNLPDRCGEQYF.

This clonotype came up many times. The rearrangement uses TRBV10-3 and TRBJ2-5; D ambiguous. Germline V gives CDR1 ENHRY, CDR2 SYGVKD. The germline V and J ends were trimmed by 2 bases and 7 bases, with 11 bases remaining between them. This CDR3 has 13 residues. The CDR3 here is CAISEASIGTQYF. The CDR3, as DNA: TGTGCCATCAGTGAGGCGTCGATAGGGACCCAGTACTTC.

V is TRBV27 and J is TRBJ2-7, with D perhaps given as TRBD1 or TRBD2 (5 bases each). CDR1 and CDR2 (germline): MNHEY, SMNVEV (reference sequence). This CDR3 is built from 14 residues. V was pared by 3 bases and J by 3 bases, with 12 bases between. CDR3 protein: CASSFGTLGYEQYF. The CDR3 DNA follows: TGTGCCAGCAGTTTCGGGACCCTGGGCTACGAGCAGTACTTC.

The CDR3 here is CASSYRIQETQYF. The CDR3 DNA reads as TGTGCCAGCAGCTACCGGATTCAAGAGACCCAGTACTTC. The V call is TRBV7-2, the J call TRBJ2-5; D is unclear. V lost 4 bases to trimming and J lost 2 bases, with 8 bases between them. Germline V gives CDR1 SGHTA, CDR2 FQGNSA. The length of the CDR3 is 13 residues.

This clonotype was seen at least ten times. CDR3 in amino acids: CAWSLTGSSYEQYF. The CDR3, as DNA: TGTGCCTGGAGTCTGACAGGGAGCTCCTACGAGCAGTACTTC. V and J are TRBV30 and TRBJ2-7, with 7 bases matching TRBD1. The CDR3 covers 14 residues. Germline CDR1 is GTSNPN and CDR2 is SVGIG (reference sequence). The V segment lost 2 bases and the J segment 0 bases; nucleotides outside the gene matches: 4.

Remarks on this clonotype: This may stem from a read error, because a much larger clone lies one nucleotide away. The chain uses TRBV6-1 and TRBJ2-7; D possibly corresponds to TRBD2 (7 bases). CDR1 is MNHNS, CDR2 SASEGT, per germline. CDR3 size: 14 residues. Trimming left V 7 bases short and J 6 bases short, with 19 bases between. CDR3 sequence reads: CASTRGGGCSEQYF. DNA of the CDR3: TGTGCCAGCACCAGAGGGGGAGGGTGCAGCGAGCAGTACTTC.

This clonotype appeared once. A much larger clone lies a single base off, so this may be a read error. The chain uses TRBV6-1 and TRBJ2-7, with D possibly being TRBD1 (6 bases). The CDR3 is 13 amino acids. The V gene lost 5 bases and the J gene lost 4 bases, with 12 bases spanning the gap. CDR1 is MNHNS, CDR2 SASEGT, per germline. The CDR3 sequence is CASSQNREYEQYF. CDR3 in DNA: TGTGCCAGCAGTCAAAACAGGGAGTACGAGCAGTACTTC.

A remark on this clonotype: A much bigger clone sits one base away, suggesting this may be a read error. The rearrangement links TRBV12-5 to TRBJ2-3; possibly TRBD1 or TRBD2 for D (6 bases each). CDR3 length: 12 residues. V was pared by 8 bases and J by 4 bases, with 10 bases between. CDR1 is LGHNT, CDR2 FRNRAP, per germline. CDR3 nucleotides: TGTGCTAGTAGGGGGGCATCAGATACGCAGTATTTT. Its translation is CASRGASDTQYF.

The table lists this clonotype with many counts. This sequence joins TRBV19 and TRBJ1-5; possible D gene TRBD1, 6 bases. V dropped 3 bases and J dropped 6 bases, with 6 bases sitting between them. The CDR3 has 12 amino acids. Germline-derived CDR1 and CDR2 are LNHDA and SQIVND (reference sequence). CDR3 loop: CASSIRGQPQHF. The CDR3 DNA sequence: TGTGCCAGTAGTATCAGGGGTCAGCCCCAGCATTTT.

This clonotype was recorded a few times. A much larger clone lies one base from this, so it may be a read error. The chain has TRBV7-9 and TRBJ2-5; weak D call: TRBD2 (5 bases). The CDR3 runs 15 residues. Germline CDR1 and CDR2: SEHNR and FQNEAQ (reference sequence). CDR3 region: CASSLEGSGQETQHF. CDR3 coding DNA: TGTGCCAGCAGCTTAGAGGGCAGCGGTCAAGAGACCCAGCACTTC. The full variable domain, completed using reference TRBV7-9 and TRBJ2-5, is DTGVSQNPRHKITKRGQNVTFRCDPISEHNRLYWYRQTLGQGPEFLTYFQNEAQLEKSRLLSDRFSAERPKGSFSTLEIQRTEQGDSAMYLCASSLEGSGQETQHFGPGTRLLVL.

The rearrangement links TRBV20-1 to TRBJ1-5, with D possibly being TRBD1 (5 bases). This CDR3 contains 14 residues. Looked up from germline, CDR1 is DFQATT and CDR2 is SNEGSKA (reference sequence). V dropped 4 bases and J dropped 3 bases, with 13 bases sitting between them. The CDR3 DNA is TGCAGTGCTATGTCCGGGGGGTACAATCAGCCCCAGCATTTT. It is translated as CSAMSGGYNQPQHF.

This clonotype was observed many times. As the CDR3 is not closed by the conserved phenylalanine or tryptophan, this likely results from a read error. The chain joins TRBV24-1 to TRBJ1-5; D gene unclear. Germline V gives CDR1 KGHDR, CDR2 SFDVKD. Trimming left V 5 bases short and J 3 bases short, with 13 bases between. This CDR3 region has 15 residues. The CDR3 DNA follows: TGTGCCACCAGTGGGACCGCTACTTTCAATCAGCCCCAGCATCTT. As protein: CATSGTATFNQPQHL.

This clonotype has at least ten counts. The chain uses TRBV20-1 and TRBJ2-5, with 8 bases identical to TRBD1. Germline V gene sequence: CDR1 DFQATT, CDR2 SNEGSKA (reference sequence). This CDR3 contains 13 residues. V shed 6 bases, J shed 1 base, and the junction held 4 bases outside the gene matches. The CDR3, as DNA: TGCAGTGCGCACGGACAGGGCCAAGAGACCCAGTACTTC. The encoded protein is CSAHGQGQETQYF.